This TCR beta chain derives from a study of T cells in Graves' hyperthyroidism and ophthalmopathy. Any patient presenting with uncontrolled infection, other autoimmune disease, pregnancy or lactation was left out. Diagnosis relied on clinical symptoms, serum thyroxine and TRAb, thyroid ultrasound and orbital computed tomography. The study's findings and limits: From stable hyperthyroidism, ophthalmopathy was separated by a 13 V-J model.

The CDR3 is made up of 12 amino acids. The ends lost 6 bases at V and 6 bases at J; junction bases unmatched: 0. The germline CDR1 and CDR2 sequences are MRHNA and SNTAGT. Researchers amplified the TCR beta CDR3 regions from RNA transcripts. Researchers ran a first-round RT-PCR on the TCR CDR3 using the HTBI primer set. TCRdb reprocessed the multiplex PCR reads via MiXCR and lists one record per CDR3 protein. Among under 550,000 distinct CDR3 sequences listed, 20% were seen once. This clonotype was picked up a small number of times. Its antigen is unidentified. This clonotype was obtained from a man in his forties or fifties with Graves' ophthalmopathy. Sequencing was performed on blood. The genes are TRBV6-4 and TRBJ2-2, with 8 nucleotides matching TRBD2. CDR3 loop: CASRAGAGELFF. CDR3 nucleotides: TGTGCCAGCAGAGCGGGAGCCGGGGAGCTGTTTTTT.